These 24 T cell receptor beta chains were sequenced from one sample in a study of cytomegalovirus exposure and HLA in healthy donors. Generated by immunoSEQ multiplex PCR, the TCRdb table keeps only in-frame clones and is missing some. The sample consists of tens of thousands of clones, about 94% of them appearing once. What was sequenced was PBMCs. All receptors come from a man in his late teens or twenties in good health and CMV-seronegative.

This rearrangement joins TRBV5-1 to TRBJ2-1, with 11 bases identical to TRBD1. The CDR3 spans 17 residues. CDR1 SGHRS and CDR2 YFSETQ come from the germline V gene. V dropped 4 bases and J dropped 8; count of bases not matched to a gene: 14. The DNA for the CDR3 is TGCGCCAGCAGCCCTGTCCCCGGGACAGGGGGACAGGATGAGCAGTTCTTC. Translated, it gives CASSPVPGTGGQDEQFF.

In this sample, this clone turned up a few times. V usage is TRBV9 and J usage is TRBJ2-1; 8 bases match TRBD2. The V segment lost 0 bases and the J segment 8 bases; nucleotides outside the gene matches: 7. The CDR3 runs to 15 residues. Per germline, CDR1 SGDLS and CDR2 YYNGEE. CDR3 region: CASSVESGSLYEQFF. The CDR3 DNA reads TGTGCCAGCAGCGTAGAAAGCGGGAGTCTGTATGAGCAGTTCTTC.

This chain uses TRBV4-1 with TRBJ2-2, with TRBD1 as a possible D gene (5 bases). Deletions cut 0 bases from V and 3 bases from J, with 17 bases between. Germline V lookup: CDR1 MGHRA, CDR2 YSYEKL. The CDR3 length is 18 residues. CDR3 residues: CASSQDGAFPPDTGELFF. Written as DNA, the CDR3 is TGCGCCAGCAGCCAAGATGGGGCCTTCCCGCCGGACACCGGGGAGCTGTTTTTT.

The rearrangement uses TRBV19 and TRBJ2-2; 7 bases align to TRBD2. Germline lookup yields CDR1 LNHDA and CDR2 SQIVND (reference sequence). The CDR3 runs to 16 residues. The J segment lost 2 bases and the V segment lost 6 bases, leaving 9 bases of the junction unmatched. The CDR3 DNA sequence: TGTGCCAGTAGCTCCTCCGCGGGGGTTAACACCGGGGAGCTGTTTTTT. It codes for CASSSSAGVNTGELFF.

The chain combines TRBV5-1 with TRBJ2-6; D might be TRBD2 (6 bases). Germline lookup yields CDR1 SGHRS and CDR2 YFSETQ. This CDR3 is 15 amino acids long. Deletions cut 5 bases from V and 0 bases from J, with 9 bases between. CDR3 region: CASRGGASGANVLTF. CDR3 bases: TGCGCCAGCAGGGGCGGGGCCTCTGGGGCCAACGTCCTGACTTTC.

The V gene is TRBV7-3, the J gene TRBJ2-2; D possibly corresponds to TRBD2 (6 bases). The ends were cut back, 3 bases at V and 2 bases at J, with 13 bases in the middle. In germline, CDR1 is SGHTA, CDR2 FQGTGA. The CDR3 loop spans 16 amino acids. The CDR3 region is CASSLTSGLNTGELFF. The CDR3 DNA follows: TGTGCCAGCAGCTTGACCAGCGGGCTCAACACCGGGGAGCTGTTTTTT.

This sequence joins TRBV15 and TRBJ1-4; no clear D gene. The V end lost 0 bases, the J end lost 3 bases, and 11 bases lay between the germline ends. CDR3 length equals 16 residues. From germline, CDR1 is LNHNV and CDR2 YYDKDF (reference sequence). CDR3 coding DNA: TGTGCCACCAGCAGAGATCGCGGGCCACCTAATGAAAAACTGTTTTTT. Protein product: CATSRDRGPPNEKLFF.

V and J are TRBV4-3 and TRBJ1-2, with D tentatively TRBD1 (5 bases). In germline, CDR1 is LGHNA, CDR2 YSLEER. CDR3 length: 13 residues. With 0 bases removed from V and 6 bases from J, the gap between germline ends came to 8 bases. The CDR3 DNA reads as TGCGCCAGCAGCCAAGACAGGGAAAATGGCTACACCTTC. Its protein is CASSQDRENGYTF.

The chain is built from TRBV7-2 and TRBJ1-1; D remains ambiguous. Germline V gene lookup returns CDR1 SGHTA and CDR2 FQGNSA. The CDR3 has 15 residues. The V and J ends lost 0 bases and 4 bases respectively, with 12 bases between them. CDR3 sequence reads: CASSLAAILSTEAFF. The CDR3 nucleotides read TGTGCCAGCAGCTTAGCTGCGATTCTATCCACTGAAGCTTTCTTT.

This chain connects TRBV9 to TRBJ2-2, with 8 bases aligning to TRBD1. Trimming at V came to 0 bases and at J to 2 bases, leaving 3 bases not matched to a gene. The CDR3 runs to 16 residues. Germline CDR1 reads SGDLS; CDR2 reads YYNGEE. CDR3: CASSVGQGANTGELFF. CDR3 nucleotide sequence: TGTGCCAGCAGCGTAGGGCAGGGGGCTAACACCGGGGAGCTGTTTTTT.

The V and J genes are TRBV19 and TRBJ1-1, with D perhaps matching TRBD1 (6 bases). The CDR3 contains 13 residues. V was pared by 5 bases and J by 5 bases, with 12 bases between. Germline CDR1 LNHDA, CDR2 SQIVND (reference sequence). CDR3 nucleotides: TGTGCCAGTAGTGGATCCCAGGGGACTGAAGCTTTCTTT. It yields the protein CASSGSQGTEAFF.

The rearrangement joins TRBV6-6 to TRBJ2-7, with 8 bases matching TRBD2. Looked up from germline, CDR1 is MNHNY and CDR2 is SVGAGI (reference sequence). Trimming took 5 bases from V and 4 from J; bases not matched to a gene: 10. The CDR3 has 15 residues. The CDR3 sequence: CASSNGDPGGYEQYF. The CDR3 nucleotides read TGTGCCAGCAGTAACGGGGACCCGGGAGGGTACGAGCAGTACTTC.

V usage is TRBV7-2 and J usage is TRBJ1-2; 9 bases agree with TRBD1. Germline V gene sequence: CDR1 SGHTA, CDR2 FQGNSA. This CDR3 spans 15 amino acids. V shed 8 bases and J 3 bases; nucleotides not matched to a gene: 10. CDR3 residues: CASGDTGGRDYGYTF. The CDR3, as DNA: TGTGCCAGCGGGGACACAGGGGGCCGGGACTATGGCTACACCTTC. The full variable domain, its missing parts supplied by reference TRBV7-2 and TRBJ1-2, is GAGVSQSPSNKVTEKGKDVELRCDPISGHTALYWYRQSLGQGLEFLIYFQGNSAPDKSGLPSDRFSAERTGGSVSTLTIQRTQQEDSAVYLCASGDTGGRDYGYTFGSGTRLTVV.

This clone was picked up one time. V usage is TRBV5-1 and J usage is TRBJ2-3, with D maybe TRBD2 (6 bases). This CDR3 is built from 16 residues. The germline V and J ends were trimmed by 4 bases and 5 bases, with 20 bases remaining between them. Germline V gene data show CDR1 as SGHRS and CDR2 as YFSETQ. CDR3 amino acids: CASSPSFLASGDTQYF. CDR3 sequence (DNA): TGCGCCAGCAGCCCTTCATTTCTAGCGTCCGGAGATACGCAGTATTTT.

This chain connects TRBV5-1 to TRBJ1-4, with D possibly TRBD1 on 6 matching bases. CDR1 is SGHRS, CDR2 YFSETQ, per germline. The V end was cut by 2 bases, the J end by 4 bases, with 12 bases between. The length of the CDR3 is 15 residues. This CDR3 is CASSLQGIGNEKLFF. CDR3 sequence (DNA): TGCGCCAGCAGCTTACAGGGCATCGGTAATGAAAAACTGTTTTTT.

This clone appeared once. The chain recombines TRBV30 with TRBJ2-5; a possible D gene is TRBD1 (5 bases). The length of the CDR3 is 15 residues. The V gene lost 0 bases and the J gene lost 1 base, with 12 bases spanning the gap. Germline CDR1 is GTSNPN and CDR2 is SVGIG (reference sequence). CDR3: CAWSVRQLFQETQYF. CDR3 nucleotide sequence: TGTGCCTGGAGTGTACGACAGTTATTCCAAGAGACCCAGTACTTC.

The chain combines TRBV7-8 with TRBJ2-7; no firm D call. The CDR3 consists of 11 residues. CDR1 is SGHVS, CDR2 FQNEAQ, per germline. Trimming cost V 5 bases and J 4 bases, with 6 bases left between them. As DNA, the CDR3 is TGTGCCAGCAGCCCAAATTACGAGCAGTACTTC. Translation: CASSPNYEQYF.

This chain uses TRBV7-2 with TRBJ2-1; 7 nucleotides align to TRBD1. The CDR3 loop spans 15 amino acids. Germline assignment: CDR1 SGHTA and CDR2 FQGNSA. V gave up 6 bases and J gave up 2 bases; unmatched junction bases: 7. CDR3 protein: CASRTGQKTYNEQFF. For the CDR3, the DNA is TGTGCCAGCAGAACGGGACAGAAAACCTACAATGAGCAGTTCTTC.

The rearrangement links TRBV28 to TRBJ2-2; 8 bases line up with TRBD2. This CDR3 is built from 14 residues. Germline CDR1 reads MDHEN; CDR2 reads SYDVKM. J gave up 6 bases and V 6 bases, and 6 bases lay outside the gene matches. In DNA form, the CDR3 reads TGTGCCAGCAGAAGCGGGAGTGGGGCCGGGGAGCTGTTTTTT. This sequence encodes CASRSGSGAGELFF.

The chain joins TRBV12-1 to TRBJ2-3; the table names TRBD2, a call not compared with the DNA. TRBV12-1 is assigned pseudogene status. CDR3 length: 15 amino acids. In DNA form, the CDR3 reads TGTGCCAGCACCCCAGATTGGGGACTAGGGGATACGCAGTATTTT. Its protein is CASTPDWGLGDTQYF.

This clone was counted a single time. J is TRBJ2-2 and V is TRBV9; weak D call: TRBD1 (5 bases). CDR3 length: 14 residues. Between the trimmed V and J ends, which lost 5 bases and 0 bases, there was a span of 8 bases. Germline V CDR1 and CDR2: SGDLS, YYNGEE. This chain's CDR3 is CASRDTSNTGELFF. CDR3 nucleotides: TGTGCCAGCAGGGACACTTCGAACACCGGGGAGCTGTTTTTT.

This chain joins TRBV5-4 and TRBJ2-1; TRBD2 matches 12 bases. V dropped 3 bases and J dropped 4; count of bases not matched to a gene: 5. Germline CDR1 SGHNT, CDR2 YYREEE (reference sequence). CDR3 size: 16 residues. CDR3 amino acids: CASSSPGLAGYNEQFF. The CDR3 DNA follows: TGTGCCAGCAGCTCCCCAGGACTAGCGGGATACAATGAGCAGTTCTTC. The full variable domain, with the rest looked up from reference TRBV5-4 and TRBJ2-1, is ETGVTQSPTHLIKTRGQQVTLRCSSQSGHNTVSWYQQALGQGPQFIFQYYREEENGRGNFPPRFSGLQFPNYSSELNVNALELDDSALYLCASSSPGLAGYNEQFFGPGTRLTVL.

The chain links TRBV19 to TRBJ2-1, with TRBD1 as a possible D gene (5 bases). CDR1 is LNHDA and CDR2 is SQIVND in the germline V gene (reference sequence). The CDR3 has 15 residues. V was shortened by 1 base and J by 2 bases, with 9 bases between the two germline ends. CDR3 bases: TGTGCCAGTAGTATAGGTGACAGTCCCTACAATGAGCAGTTCTTC. Protein product: CASSIGDSPYNEQFF.

The V gene is TRBV18, the J gene TRBJ2-1; 15 bases align to TRBD2. Germline CDR1 KGHSH, CDR2 LQKENI. The ends lost 6 bases at V and 8 bases at J; junction bases unmatched: 8. This CDR3 is 16 amino acids long. The CDR3 DNA is TGTGCCAGCTCCCACACCGGGACTAGCGGGAGGCATGAGCAGTTCTTC. Protein product: CASSHTGTSGRHEQFF.